This passage covers 24 T cell receptor beta chains from one sample sequenced in a study of blood T cell repertoires in COVID-19. Assay: immunoSEQ multiplex PCR; the TCRdb copy retains only in-frame clones and omits some. The data show approximately 16,000 clones, roughly 80% seen once. Sequencing was carried out using peripheral blood. These receptors came from a human donor in a cohort sampled during active COVID-19.

The chain has TRBV2 and TRBJ2-5; TRBD2 agrees at 9 bases. This CDR3 comprises 16 residues. Germline V CDR1 and CDR2: SNHLY, FYNNEI. Trimming took 6 bases from V and 4 from J; bases not matched to a gene: 12. The CDR3 DNA follows: TGTGCCAGCAGCGCTCTGCGGGGGGGTACATCAGAGACCCAGTACTTC. It codes for CASSALRGGTSETQYF.

The rearrangement joins TRBV14 to TRBJ2-5, with 13 bases fitting TRBD2. This CDR3 comprises 16 residues. The V segment lost 5 bases and the J segment 4 bases; nucleotides outside the gene matches: 7. Germline CDR1 and CDR2: SGHDN and FVKESK. The CDR3 bases are TGTGCCAGCAGCGAGCCGGGACTAGCGGGATCAGAGACCCAGTACTTC. Translated, it gives CASSEPGLAGSETQYF.

This clone appeared a single time. J is TRBJ2-7 and V is TRBV7-2; D may be TRBD1 (6 bases). The V end lost 5 bases, the J end lost 3 bases, and 17 bases lay between the germline ends. Germline V gene lookup returns CDR1 SGHTA and CDR2 FQGNSA. This CDR3 has 15 residues. This CDR3 is CASSPGQNQYYEQYF. The CDR3 DNA is TGTGCCAGCAGCCCCGGACAGAACCAGTACTACGAGCAGTACTTC.

V and J are TRBV19 and TRBJ1-2, with TRBD1 identical over 7 bases. Trimming removed 5 bases from V and 8 bases from J; junction bases left unmatched: 14. CDR3 length equals 15 residues. Germline CDR1 reads LNHDA; CDR2 reads SQIVND (reference sequence). DNA of the CDR3: TGTGCCAGTAGTGCGACAGGGAGAGAGGGAAGGGGCTACACCTTC. Translating it yields CASSATGREGRGYTF.

The rearrangement uses TRBV5-6 and TRBJ1-4; 9 nucleotides agree with TRBD1. The CDR3 consists of 15 residues. Trimming took 5 bases from V and 5 from J; bases not matched to a gene: 7. Germline assignment: CDR1 SGHDT and CDR2 YYEEEE. DNA of the CDR3: TGTGCCAGCAGTCGTGTGGGGACAGGGAATGAAAAACTGTTTTTT. It is translated as CASSRVGTGNEKLFF.

This chain uses TRBV5-4 with TRBJ1-3; TRBD1 might be the D (6 bases). Per germline, CDR1 SGHNT and CDR2 YYREEE (reference sequence). V was clipped by 4 bases and J by 0 bases, with 11 bases between them. The CDR3 has 15 residues. The CDR3 coding sequence is TGTGCCAGCAGCCGAAACAGGGACTCTGGAAACACCATATATTTT. It translates to CASSRNRDSGNTIYF. The variable domain in full, completed from reference TRBV5-4 and TRBJ1-3, reads ETGVTQSPTHLIKTRGQQVTLRCSSQSGHNTVSWYQQALGQGPQFIFQYYREEENGRGNFPPRFSGLQFPNYSSELNVNALELDDSALYLCASSRNRDSGNTIYFGEGSWLTVV.

The chain carries TRBV15 and TRBJ2-5; no clear D. Germline loops: CDR1 LNHNV, CDR2 YYDKDF (reference sequence). The CDR3 covers 13 residues. Deletions cut 0 bases from V and 4 bases from J, with 6 bases between. CDR3 DNA: TGTGCCACCAGCAGAGATTATCGAGAGACCCAGTACTTC. Translated, it gives CATSRDYRETQYF.

The chain is built from TRBV3-1 (or the pseudogene TRBV3-2) and TRBJ2-5; 12 nucleotides match TRBD2. In germline, CDR1 is LGHDT, CDR2 YNNKEL (reference sequence). The V gene end was trimmed by 4 bases and the J gene end by 5 bases; junction bases not matched to a gene: 11. The CDR3 covers 17 residues. CDR3 sequence reads: CASSLRLAGVGTETQYF. In DNA, the CDR3 is TGTGCCAGCAGCCTCCGACTAGCGGGAGTAGGGACGGAGACCCAGTACTTC.

The chain's CDR3 is CASSPDINTEAFF. CDR3 nucleotides: TGTGCCAGCAGTCCAGATATCAACACTGAAGCTTTCTTT. The chain joins TRBV12-3 or TRBV12-4 to TRBJ1-1; D is ambiguous. Trimming removed 5 bases from V and 2 bases from J, with 9 bases in between. CDR3 length: 13 amino acids.

V is TRBV2 and J is TRBJ1-2; the D is unclear. In germline, CDR1 is SNHLY, CDR2 FYNNEI. V lost 1 base and J lost 4, with 7 bases in between. This CDR3 spans 13 amino acids. Here the CDR3 reads CASSEDSLYGYTF. CDR3 coding DNA: TGTGCCAGCAGTGAAGACAGTCTCTATGGCTACACCTTC.

The V gene is TRBV5-1, the J gene TRBJ2-1; perhaps TRBD1 as D (5 bases). The ends were cut back, 5 bases at V and 0 bases at J, with 9 bases in the middle. CDR1 SGHRS and CDR2 YFSETQ come from the germline V gene. This CDR3 spans 14 amino acids. CDR3 sequence: CASRQELSYNEQFF. Written as DNA, the CDR3 is TGCGCCAGCAGACAGGAACTCTCCTACAATGAGCAGTTCTTC.

DNA of the CDR3: TGTGCCAGCAGCTTAGATCGGGGGGCGGACACTGAAGCTTTCTTT. As protein: CASSLDRGADTEAFF. The genes are TRBV11-3 and TRBJ1-1, with a tentative D call TRBD1 (6 bases). The CDR3 totals 15 residues. V lost 0 bases, J lost 3 bases, and 11 bases lay in between. In germline, CDR1 is SGHNT, CDR2 YENEEA. The whole variable domain, remainder taken from reference TRBV11-3 and TRBJ1-1, is EAGVVQSPRYKIIEKKQPVAFWCNPISGHNTLYWYLQNLGQGPELLIRYENEEAVDDSQLPKDRFSAERLKGVDSTLKIQPAELGDSAVYLCASSLDRGADTEAFFGQGTRLTVV.

The V and J genes are TRBV7-3 and TRBJ1-1, with D perhaps matching TRBD1 (5 bases). CDR1 is SGHTA, CDR2 FQGTGA, per germline. V gave up 4 bases and J gave up 3 bases, with 27 bases separating them. CDR3 length: 19 amino acids. CDR3 sequence (DNA): TGTGCCAGCAGCTCCCAAGGCCCCTTAAAGGGGAATGCGTACACTGAAGCTTTCTTT. Translated: CASSSQGPLKGNAYTEAFF.

V gene TRBV27 combines with J gene TRBJ2-3, with 11 bases that match TRBD2. Germline loops: CDR1 MNHEY, CDR2 SMNVEV (reference sequence). The CDR3 covers 17 residues. V was clipped by 3 bases and J by 2 bases; unmatched bases: 7. CDR3 protein: CASSFRGTSGHTDTQYF. The DNA of the CDR3 is TGTGCCAGCAGTTTTCGAGGGACTAGCGGCCACACAGATACGCAGTATTTT.

The V and J genes are TRBV28 and TRBJ2-3, with 8 bases lining up with TRBD2. CDR1 and CDR2 (germline): MDHEN, SYDVKM. The CDR3 spans 16 residues. Unmatched junction bases numbered 10, after V lost 5 bases and J lost 3 bases. The CDR3 DNA reads TGTGCCAGCAGTCCCTGGGGGACTAGGGGAACAGATACGCAGTATTTT. Translated, it gives CASSPWGTRGTDTQYF.

This clone was picked up a small number of times. The rearrangement uses TRBV19 and TRBJ1-6, with 11 bases lining up with TRBD1. The germline CDR1 and CDR2 sequences are LNHDA and SQIVND (reference sequence). The CDR3 is made up of 17 amino acids. Unmatched junction bases numbered 9, after V lost 4 bases and J lost 7 bases. The CDR3 is CASSTLRTGGLNSPLHF. The DNA for the CDR3 is TGTGCCAGTAGTACCCTCCGGACAGGGGGCCTAAATTCACCCCTCCACTTT.

The chain joins TRBV19 to TRBJ2-6; no reliable D call. Deletions cut 11 bases from V and 4 bases from J, with 12 bases between. The germline gives CDR1 LNHDA, CDR2 SQIVND (reference sequence). The CDR3 has 13 amino acids. The CDR3 coding sequence is TGTGCCTCCCTGAGAGTCGGGGCCAACGTCCTGACTTTC. This sequence encodes CASLRVGANVLTF.

The chain carries TRBV7-2 and TRBJ2-7, with TRBD1 identical over 9 bases. The CDR3 has 15 amino acids. V dropped 6 bases and J dropped 6; count of bases not matched to a gene: 12. Germline assignment: CDR1 SGHTA and CDR2 FQGNSA. CDR3 coding DNA: TGTGCCAGCAGTTCGCCCGGGACAGGGTATGGCGAGCAGTACTTC. Protein product: CASSSPGTGYGEQYF. Combining the CDR3 with reference TRBV7-2 and TRBJ2-7 gives the whole variable domain GAGVSQSPSNKVTEKGKDVELRCDPISGHTALYWYRQSLGQGLEFLIYFQGNSAPDKSGLPSDRFSAERTGGSVSTLTIQRTQQEDSAVYLCASSSPGTGYGEQYFGPGTRLTVT.

The chain carries TRBV7-2 and TRBJ2-1, with 12 nucleotides matching TRBD1. V lost 6 bases, J lost 8 bases, and 5 bases stayed unmatched. This CDR3 has 14 amino acids. The germline CDR1 and CDR2 sequences are SGHTA and FQGNSA. The CDR3 DNA follows: TGTGCCAGCAGAGGGACAGGGGGCATTTATGAGCAGTTCTTC. Its protein is CASRGTGGIYEQFF.

The chain couples TRBV7-3 to TRBJ2-2, with D maybe TRBD1 (5 bases). This CDR3 is 17 amino acids long. Germline V gene sequence: CDR1 SGHTA, CDR2 FQGTGA. The V end was cut by 5 bases, the J end by 7 bases, with 23 bases between. The CDR3 DNA reads TGTGCCAGCAGCCAATTTGCAGGGTCTGAAGTCGGCGGGGAGCTGTTTTTT. Its protein is CASSQFAGSEVGGELFF.

This clone was seen more than once but under ten times. This chain uses TRBV7-2 with TRBJ1-2; 7 bases line up with TRBD1. Germline CDR1 SGHTA, CDR2 FQGNSA. With V trimmed by 5 bases and J by 0 bases, 6 bases remained unmatched. The CDR3 consists of 15 residues. The CDR3 loop reads CASSPRTGANYGYTF. For the CDR3, the DNA is TGTGCCAGCAGCCCCCGGACAGGAGCTAACTATGGCTACACCTTC.

This clone has only one observation. This chain links TRBV5-1 with TRBJ2-2, with 9 bases that match TRBD1. J gave up 7 bases and V 6 bases, and 7 bases lay outside the gene matches. Looked up from germline, CDR1 is SGHRS and CDR2 is YFSETQ. The CDR3 has 14 amino acids. In DNA, the CDR3 is TGCGCCAGCAAGGAACAGGGGGCGGGCGGGGAGCTGTTTTTT. It translates to CASKEQGAGGELFF.

The genes are TRBV28 and TRBJ1-2; TRBD1 agrees at 11 bases. Germline V gives CDR1 MDHEN, CDR2 SYDVKM. V was clipped by 6 bases and J by 8 bases; unmatched bases: 20. The CDR3 has 18 residues. DNA for the CDR3: TGTGCCAGCAGCCTCCGCCCGCTTTCCCGGGACAGGGGGAAAGGCTACACCTTC. Translating gives CASSLRPLSRDRGKGYTF.

The chain has TRBV10-3 and TRBJ1-3; D not certain. Per the germline V gene, CDR1 is ENHRY and CDR2 is SYGVKD. Between the trimmed V and J ends, which lost 0 bases and 3 bases, there was a span of 3 bases. CDR3 size: 13 residues. The CDR3 sequence: CAISESGGNTIYF. In DNA, the CDR3 is TGTGCCATCAGTGAGTCCGGTGGAAACACCATATATTTT.